The 18 T cell receptor beta chains in this list originate from one sample, sequenced in a study of cytomegalovirus exposure and HLA in healthy donors. The data were produced by immunoSEQ multiplex PCR, yet TCRdb's version contains in-frame clones alone and is incomplete. The sample lists roughly 260,000 clones; roughly 89% were seen once. Sequenced input: PBMCs. Every receptor here comes from a man between 18 and 35 years old in good health and CMV-seronegative.

In this sample, this clone turned up once. The rearrangement uses TRBV10-2 and TRBJ2-1; 9 nucleotides match TRBD1. There are 14 residues in the CDR3. V shed 8 bases and J 0 bases; nucleotides not matched to a gene: 2. Germline V gives CDR1 WSHSY, CDR2 SAAADI. CDR3 coding DNA: TGCGCCAGCGGGGGACAGGGCTCCTACAATGAGCAGTTCTTC. Its translation is CASGGQGSYNEQFF.

The V call is TRBV7-9, the J call TRBJ1-2; 7 bases map to TRBD1. The CDR3 loop spans 14 amino acids. CDR1 is SEHNR, CDR2 FQNEAQ, per germline (reference sequence). The V and J ends lost 0 bases and 7 bases, in that order; junction bases with no gene match: 5. The CDR3: CASSLAEGASGYTF. As DNA, the CDR3 is TGTGCCAGCAGCTTAGCGGAGGGGGCGAGTGGCTACACCTTC.

The J gene is TRBJ2-7, the V gene TRBV11-2; unclear D gene. Trimming stripped 1 base from V and 6 bases from J, with 16 bases between. Germline values: CDR1 SGHAT, CDR2 FQNNGV. There are 15 residues in the CDR3. The CDR3 DNA follows: TGTGCCAGCAGCTTAGGTACGCGGAACGCGGTCGAGCAGTACTTC. Translation gives CASSLGTRNAVEQYF.

The chain recombines TRBV6-1 with TRBJ1-1, with no clear D. The CDR3 extends over 14 amino acids. V was clipped by 0 bases and J by 4 bases, with 9 bases between them. Germline V CDR1 and CDR2: MNHNS, SASEGT. The CDR3 loop is CASSEALRVTEAFF. In DNA form, the CDR3 reads TGTGCCAGCAGTGAAGCGCTGAGGGTCACTGAAGCTTTCTTT.

The rearrangement joins TRBV18 to TRBJ1-3; D gene uncertain. V was pared by 2 bases and J by 0 bases, with 11 bases between. The germline V gene has CDR1 KGHSH and CDR2 LQKENI. This CDR3 comprises 16 residues. The CDR3 loop is CASSPRTPNSGNTIYF. CDR3 DNA: TGTGCCAGCTCACCAAGGACTCCCAACTCTGGAAACACCATATATTTT. Combining the CDR3 with reference TRBV18 and TRBJ1-3 gives the whole variable domain NAGVMQNPRHLVRRRGQEARLRCSPMKGHSHVYWYRQLPEEGLKFMVYLQKENIIDESGMPKERFSAEFPKEGPSILRIQQVVRGDSAAYFCASSPRTPNSGNTIYFGEGSWLTVV.

This clone came up once. The chain employs TRBV4-3 and TRBJ2-1, with TRBD2 identical over 10 bases. Germline loops: CDR1 LGHNA, CDR2 YSLEER. Losses at the gene ends were 1 base for V and 0 bases for J; bases not matched to a gene: 6. The CDR3 runs 18 residues. The CDR3 region has the DNA TGCGCCAGCAGCCAAGGGACTAGCGGCACACTCTCCTACAATGAGCAGTTCTTC. Translating it yields CASSQGTSGTLSYNEQFF.

This sequence joins TRBV29-1 and TRBJ2-3; D perhaps matches TRBD2 (5 bases). CDR1 is SQVTM, CDR2 ANQGSEA, per germline. Trimming pared 0 bases from V and 4 bases from J, leaving 17 bases between. This CDR3 spans 16 amino acids. CDR3 DNA: TGCAGCGTTGAAGATCGGTTAGGGATTAGCGCAGATACGCAGTATTTT. This gives the protein CSVEDRLGISADTQYF.

This sequence joins TRBV10-1 and TRBJ2-7, with D perhaps TRBD2 (5 bases). This CDR3 spans 14 amino acids. Trimming pared 3 bases from V and 3 bases from J, leaving 12 bases between. The germline V gene encodes CDR1 WNHNN and CDR2 SYGVQD (reference sequence). The CDR3 bases are TGCGCCAGCAGTGATAGTACGGGGATCTACGAGCAGTACTTC. Its protein product is CASSDSTGIYEQYF.

V is TRBV7-3 and J is TRBJ2-5, with 8 positions matching TRBD2. V shed 4 bases and J 2 bases; nucleotides not matched to a gene: 9. Germline-derived CDR1 and CDR2 are SGHTA and FQGTGA. This CDR3 has 16 amino acids. The CDR3 coding sequence is TGTGCCAGCAGCTCCACCGGACTAGCAGTTCAAGAGACCCAGTACTTC. Translation: CASSSTGLAVQETQYF.

The V gene is TRBV11-3, the J gene TRBJ2-3, with D possibly being TRBD2 (5 bases). V lost 0 bases and J lost 6, with 13 bases in between. The CDR3 runs 15 residues. Germline-derived CDR1 and CDR2 are SGHNT and YENEEA. CDR3 sequence reads: CASSLDGHGGDTQYF. The DNA for the CDR3 is TGTGCCAGCAGCTTAGATGGTCACGGCGGGGATACGCAGTATTTT.

This CDR3 reads CASSMSPDSPLHF. The CDR3, as DNA: TGTGCCAGCAGCATGTCTCCCGATTCACCCCTCCACTTT. The chain combines TRBV21-1 with TRBJ1-6. TRBV21-1 is assigned pseudogene status. This CDR3 is built from 13 residues.

This clone appeared once. The chain employs TRBV9 and TRBJ1-5; maybe TRBD1 (6 bases). Trimming shortened V by 2 bases and J by 1 base, and 10 bases separated the two germline ends. The germline CDR1 and CDR2 sequences are SGDLS and YYNGEE. The length of the CDR3 is 15 residues. As DNA, the CDR3 is TGTGCCAGCAGCGTCCAGGGGAAGAGCAATCAGCCCCAGCATTTT. This sequence encodes CASSVQGKSNQPQHF.

V and J are TRBV4-1 and TRBJ2-3; TRBD2 agrees at 7 bases. The CDR3 extends over 14 amino acids. CDR1 and CDR2 (germline): MGHRA, YSYEKL. Unmatched junction bases numbered 6, after V lost 6 bases and J lost 3 bases. CDR3 residues: CASSEGGGTDTQYF. For the CDR3, the DNA is TGCGCCAGCAGTGAGGGCGGGGGAACAGATACGCAGTATTTT.

The chain uses TRBV6-1 and TRBJ2-7, with 9 bases fitting TRBD1. Losses at the gene ends were 3 bases for V and 4 bases for J; bases not matched to a gene: 10. The CDR3 is 16 residues long. Germline V gene data show CDR1 as MNHNS and CDR2 as SASEGT. In DNA form, the CDR3 reads TGTGCCAGCAGTGATGTTACAGGGGGCGAGTTTTACGAGCAGTACTTC. This encodes CASSDVTGGEFYEQYF.

This clone was detected many times. This chain uses TRBV27 with TRBJ2-1; 8 bases agree with TRBD2. Trimming cost V 7 bases and J 0 bases; bases outside gene matches: 8. The CDR3 extends over 16 amino acids. Germline V gene sequence: CDR1 MNHEY, CDR2 SMNVEV (reference sequence). CDR3 nucleotides: TGTGCCAGCATCAATACCGGGACTAGCTCCTACAATGAGCAGTTCTTC. Protein sequence: CASINTGTSSYNEQFF.

The chain recombines TRBV7-7 with TRBJ2-7; 10 positions match TRBD1. Germline lookup yields CDR1 SSHAT and CDR2 FNYEAQ (reference sequence). J lost 6 bases, V lost 11 bases, and 13 bases had no gene match. The CDR3 length is 14 residues. The CDR3 DNA reads as TGTGCCCGCGTGATCGGGACAGGGGAGTGCGAGCAGTACTTC. It encodes CARVIGTGECEQYF.

CDR3 coding DNA: TGCGCCAGCAGCCAAGATTGGGGGCTCCTCTACAATGAGCAGTTCTTC. This gives the protein CASSQDWGLLYNEQFF. The chain carries TRBV4-3 and TRBJ2-1; perhaps TRBD1 as D (6 bases). This CDR3 region has 16 residues. CDR1 is LGHNA and CDR2 is YSLEER in the germline V gene. Trimming left V 0 bases short and J 3 bases short, with 12 bases between.

This rearrangement joins TRBV10-3 to TRBJ1-2; the match to TRBD1 covers 9 bases. CDR3 size: 15 residues. Germline V gene sequence: CDR1 ENHRY, CDR2 SYGVKD. Trimming cost V 0 bases and J 6 bases; bases outside gene matches: 5. This CDR3 reads CAISESIGQGNGYTF. CDR3 DNA sequence: TGTGCCATCAGTGAGTCGATCGGACAGGGGAATGGCTACACCTTC.